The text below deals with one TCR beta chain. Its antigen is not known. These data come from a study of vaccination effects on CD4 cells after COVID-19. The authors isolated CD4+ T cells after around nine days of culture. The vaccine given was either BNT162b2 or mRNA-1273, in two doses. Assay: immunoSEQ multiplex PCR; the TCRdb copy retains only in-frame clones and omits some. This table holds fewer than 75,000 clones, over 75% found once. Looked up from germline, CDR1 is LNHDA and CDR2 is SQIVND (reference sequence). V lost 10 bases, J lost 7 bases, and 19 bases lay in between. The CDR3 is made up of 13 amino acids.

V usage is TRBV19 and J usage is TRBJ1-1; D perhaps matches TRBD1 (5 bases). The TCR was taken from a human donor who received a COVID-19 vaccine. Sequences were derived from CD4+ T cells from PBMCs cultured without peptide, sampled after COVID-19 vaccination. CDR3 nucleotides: TGTGCCATCCGGTCCGGGACGGAAAATGAAGCTTTCTTT. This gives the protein CAIRSGTENEAFF.